The sample holds a few counts of the clone carrying this TCR beta chain. Its specificity is not known. There are 14 residues in the CDR3. Germline V gene lookup returns CDR1 SQVTM and CDR2 ANQGSEA. V was pared by 3 bases and J by 2 bases, with 13 bases between. Primed by a sample-barcoded 5' primer and a J-beta primer mix, a second PCR proceeded for about 7 to 12 cycles. Using its own MiXCR run on the 5' RACE reads, TCRdb lists one record per CDR3 protein. The table shows about 800,000 distinct CDR3 sequences, with 55% to 70% occurring only once. The sample is drawn from a study of blood T cells in healthy people across ages. Study findings and constraints: Changes in expanded clonotypes were possibly confounded, as the CMV status of donors was unknown.

This TCR derives from a man younger than 45 in good health. The sequenced sample consisted of blood. This chain uses TRBV29-1 with TRBJ2-5; D perhaps matches TRBD2 (6 bases). CDR3 residues: CSVERDRQQETQYF. DNA of the CDR3: TGCAGCGTTGAGCGGGACCGACAACAAGAGACCCAGTACTTC.